The 14 T cell receptor beta chains presented below share a single source sample, sequenced in a study of T cells in Graves' hyperthyroidism and ophthalmopathy. TCR beta CDR3 regions were amplified from RNA. HTBI primers drove first-round RT-PCR of the TCR CDR3. One entry per CDR3 protein results from TCRdb running MiXCR on the multiplex PCR reads. The data hold around 34,000 distinct CDR3 sequences, with approximately 50% observed a single time. The source material was blood. The receptors here all came from a woman aged 40 to 55 with Graves' ophthalmopathy.

This chain joins TRBV2 and TRBJ2-7, with 16 bases lining up with TRBD2. The junction had 9 bases not matched to a gene; V was cut back by 5 bases and J by 5 bases. CDR1 SNHLY and CDR2 FYNNEI come from the germline V gene. CDR3 length: 17 amino acids. CDR3 amino acids: CASSSGLAGGPEDEQYF. DNA of the CDR3: TGTGCCAGCAGTTCGGGACTAGCGGGAGGGCCTGAGGACGAGCAGTACTTC. The full variable domain, rest sourced from reference TRBV2 and TRBJ2-7, is EPEVTQTPSHQVTQMGQEVILRCVPISNHLYFYWYRQILGQKVEFLVSFYNNEISEKSEIFDDQFSVERPDGSNFTLKIRSTKLEDSAMYFCASSSGLAGGPEDEQYFGPGTRLTVT.

Ten or more counts support this clonotype. This chain uses TRBV12-5 with TRBJ1-2, with D tentatively TRBD1 (6 bases). The CDR3 contains 16 residues. CDR1 LGHNT and CDR2 FRNRAP come from the germline V gene. V lost 2 bases and J 0 bases, leaving 13 bases between the germline ends. CDR3 in amino acids: CASGLLMGQANYGYTF. The CDR3 DNA reads TGTGCTAGTGGTTTGTTGATGGGACAAGCTAACTATGGCTACACCTTC. Variable domain in full (rest from reference TRBV12-5 and TRBJ1-2): DARVTQTPRHKVTEMGQEVTMRCQPILGHNTVFWYRQTMMQGLELLAYFRNRAPLDDSGMPKDRFSAEMPDATLATLKIQPSEPRDSAVYFCASGLLMGQANYGYTFGSGTRLTVV.

This clonotype appeared once. The rearrangement joins TRBV15 to TRBJ1-5; D remains unclear. CDR3 length: 15 amino acids. V lost 1 base, J lost 2 bases, and 9 bases lay in between. Germline assignment: CDR1 LNHNV and CDR2 YYDKDF (reference sequence). CDR3 DNA: TGTGCCACCAGCAGAGTCGGTGGCGGCAATCAGCCCCAGCATTTT. Translated, it gives CATSRVGGGNQPQHF. The whole variable domain, filled in from reference TRBV15 and TRBJ1-5, reads DAMVIQNPRYQVTQFGKPVTLSCSQTLNHNVMYWYQQKSSQAPKLLFHYYDKDFNNEADTPDNFQSRRPNTSFCFLDIRSPGLGDTAMYLCATSRVGGGNQPQHFGDGTRLSIL.

The rearrangement links TRBV5-1 to TRBJ2-7, with D possibly matching TRBD1 (8 bases). The CDR3 extends over 19 amino acids. Germline CDR1 is SGHRS and CDR2 is YFSETQ. Trimming took off 2 bases at V and 3 bases at J, with 27 bases between the two ends. CDR3 nucleotide sequence: TGCGCCAGCAGCTTTGGACAGGGAGGGAGTGGGACGGCTTACTACGAGCAGTACTTC. This sequence encodes CASSFGQGGSGTAYYEQYF.

The chain recombines TRBV10-2 with TRBJ2-1; tentative D call: TRBD2 (5 bases). The germline V and J ends were trimmed by 0 bases and 11 bases, with 8 bases remaining between them. From germline, CDR1 is WSHSY and CDR2 SAAADI. The CDR3 contains 12 residues. CDR3 loop: CASSESTTQQFF. The CDR3 region has the DNA TGCGCCAGCAGTGAGTCGACTACCCAGCAGTTCTTC.

This clonotype appeared many times. V is TRBV12-5 and J is TRBJ1-2; D ambiguous. CDR3 length: 14 residues. The ends were cut back, 5 bases at V and 8 bases at J, with 18 bases in the middle. The V gene's germline CDR1 is LGHNT and CDR2 FRNRAP. The CDR3: CASGATFGGQGYTF. Here the CDR3 DNA reads TGTGCTAGTGGTGCTACATTTGGAGGGCAGGGCTACACCTTC.

This clonotype has at least ten counts. The V gene is TRBV7-9, the J gene TRBJ1-2; tentatively, D is TRBD1 (6 bases). CDR1 is SEHNR, CDR2 FQNEAQ, per germline (reference sequence). There are 15 residues in the CDR3. The germline V and J ends were trimmed by 1 base and 4 bases, with 13 bases remaining between them. The CDR3 reads CASSLGGGAGYGYTF. CDR3 sequence (DNA): TGTGCCAGCAGCTTAGGCGGGGGCGCGGGCTATGGCTACACCTTC.

The chain recombines TRBV7-2 with TRBJ1-2, with D perhaps TRBD1 (6 bases). Looked up from germline, CDR1 is SGHTA and CDR2 is FQGNSA. The CDR3 spans 14 residues. V dropped 7 bases and J dropped 8 bases, with 20 bases sitting between them. Written as DNA, the CDR3 is TGTGCCAGCAACAGAGTTAGGGGGAATATAGGCTACACCTTC. Its translation: CASNRVRGNIGYTF.

This CDR3 is CASSPRTDRNTIYF. CDR3 DNA sequence: TGTGCCAGCAGCCCCCGGACAGACCGAAACACCATATATTTT. The chain employs TRBV7-8 and TRBJ1-3; weak D call: TRBD1 (6 bases). Germline assignment: CDR1 SGHVS and CDR2 FQNEAQ. This CDR3 is built from 14 residues. The V end was cut by 5 bases, the J end by 5 bases, with 13 bases between.

V usage is TRBV19 and J usage is TRBJ2-2; D may be TRBD2 (6 bases). The CDR3 totals 12 residues. Trimming took off 11 bases at V and 4 bases at J, with 11 bases between the two ends. Germline CDR1 reads LNHDA; CDR2 reads SQIVND (reference sequence). CDR3 sequence reads: CAAGLSTGELFF. In DNA form, the CDR3 reads TGTGCCGCGGGACTGAGCACCGGGGAGCTGTTTTTT. Full variable domain (outside the CDR3, taken from reference TRBV19 and TRBJ2-2): DGGITQSPKYLFRKEGQNVTLSCEQNLNHDAMYWYRQDPGQGLRLIYYSQIVNDFQKGDIAEGYSVSREKKESFPLTVTSAQKNPTAFYLCAAGLSTGELFFGEGSRLTVL.

At least ten counts were recorded for this clonotype. V gene TRBV7-9 combines with J gene TRBJ1-3; TRBD1 is a possible D gene (6 bases). The V end was cut by 4 bases, the J end by 0 bases, with 10 bases between. Germline V gene data show CDR1 as SEHNR and CDR2 as FQNEAQ (reference sequence). The CDR3 loop spans 15 amino acids. The chain's CDR3 is CASSSATGSGNTIYF. DNA for the CDR3: TGTGCCAGCAGCTCGGCGACAGGCTCTGGAAACACCATATATTTT.

The rearrangement uses TRBV10-2 and TRBJ1-3; D is undetermined. The CDR3 length is 11 residues. CDR1 is WSHSY, CDR2 SAAADI, per germline. V lost 4 bases and J 8 bases, leaving 6 bases between the germline ends. The CDR3 DNA reads TGCGCCAGCAGTGTGACCGACACCATATATTTT. Its protein product is CASSVTDTIYF.

This clonotype was seen ten or more times. CDR3 coding DNA: TGTGCCAGCAGCCGAATCCAAAGCGGGAAGTGGTATGAGCAGTTCTTC. Translating gives CASSRIQSGKWYEQFF. This chain links TRBV9 with TRBJ2-1; 7 nucleotides match TRBD2. J gave up 8 bases and V 4 bases, and 15 bases lay outside the gene matches. Germline V CDR1 and CDR2: SGDLS, YYNGEE. The CDR3 contains 16 residues.

This clonotype is labeled as medium-sized (0.01 to 0.1%). The rearrangement links TRBV7-2 to TRBJ1-6, with 10 bases matching TRBD1. The CDR3 is 16 residues long. Germline CDR1 SGHTA, CDR2 FQGNSA. J was trimmed by 6 bases and V by 5 bases; bases with no gene match: 7. CDR3 sequence: CASSPHRDRGNSPLHF. Written as DNA, the CDR3 is TGTGCCAGCAGCCCGCACCGGGACAGGGGTAATTCACCCCTCCACTTT. Full variable domain (remainder filled in from reference TRBV7-2 and TRBJ1-6): GAGVSQSPSNKVTEKGKDVELRCDPISGHTALYWYRQSLGQGLEFLIYFQGNSAPDKSGLPSDRFSAERTGGSVSTLTIQRTQQEDSAVYLCASSPHRDRGNSPLHFGNGTRLTVT.